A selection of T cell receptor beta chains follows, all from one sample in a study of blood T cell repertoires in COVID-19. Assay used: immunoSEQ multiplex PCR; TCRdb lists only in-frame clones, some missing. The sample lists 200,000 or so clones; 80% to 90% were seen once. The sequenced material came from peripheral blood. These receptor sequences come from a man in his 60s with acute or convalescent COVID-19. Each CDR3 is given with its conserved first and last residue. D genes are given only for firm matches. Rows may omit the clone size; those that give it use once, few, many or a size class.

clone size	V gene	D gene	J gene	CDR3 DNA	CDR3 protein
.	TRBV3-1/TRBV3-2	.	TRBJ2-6	TGTGCCAGCAGCCCCAGCTCTGGGGCCAACGTCCTGACTTTC	CASSPSSGANVLTF
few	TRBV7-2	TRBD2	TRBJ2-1	TGTGCCAGCAGACTCGGGACTAGCGCGATTCAGTGGTTCTTC	CASRLGTSAIQWFF
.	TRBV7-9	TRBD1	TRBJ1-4	TGTGCCAGCAGCGTAGGGACAGGGCTTAATGAAAAACTGTTTTTT	CASSVGTGLNEKLFF
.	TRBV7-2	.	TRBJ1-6	TGTGCCAGCAGCTTAGAGGCAGGCTCCTATAATTCACCCCTCCACTTT	CASSLEAGSYNSPLHF
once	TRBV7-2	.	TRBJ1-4	TGTGCCAGCAGCTTACGGAGAGGAGAAAAACTGTTTTTT	CASSLRRGEKLFF
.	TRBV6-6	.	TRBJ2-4	TGTGCCAGCAGTTGGACCGGGACTCTGAACATTCAGTACTTC	CASSWTGTLNIQYF
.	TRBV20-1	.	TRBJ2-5	TGCAGTGCTAGGTCAGCGGGTACCGACTTC	CSARSAGTDF
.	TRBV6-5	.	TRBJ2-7	TGTGCCAGCAGGCCCCGTGGGGGGGCGGGGGAGCAGTACTTC	CASRPRGGAGEQYF
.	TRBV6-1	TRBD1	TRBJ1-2	TGTGCCAGCAGTGCTCGAAAAAATACAGGGGGCGACTATGGCTACACCTTC	CASSARKNTGGDYGYTF
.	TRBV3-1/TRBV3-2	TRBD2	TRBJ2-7	TGTGCCAGCAGCCATCTTAGTAGCGGGAAATACGAGCAGTACTTC	CASSHLSSGKYEQYF
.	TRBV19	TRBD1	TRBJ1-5	TGTGCCACTCAGGACAGGGGAACCGTTCAGCCCCAGCATTTT	CATQDRGTVQPQHF
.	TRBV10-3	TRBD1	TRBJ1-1	TGTGCCGTACGACAGGGGTCAGCCACTGAAGCTTTCTTT	CAVRQGSATEAFF
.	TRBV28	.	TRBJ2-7	TGTGCCAGCAGCGTGAGTAGCTCCTACGAGCAGTACTTC	CASSVSSSYEQYF
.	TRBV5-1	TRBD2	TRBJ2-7	TGCGCCAGCAGCCTGGGGGCGGGAGGGGACGAGCAGTACTTC	CASSLGAGGDEQYF
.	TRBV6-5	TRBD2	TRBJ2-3	TGTGCCAGCACCCGGGAGGTTCTGAGCACAGATACGCAGTATTTT	CASTREVLSTDTQYF
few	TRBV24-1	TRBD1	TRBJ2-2	TGTGCCACCAGATCCCCGGGACAGGTGAACACCGGGGAGCTGTTTTTT	CATRSPGQVNTGELFF
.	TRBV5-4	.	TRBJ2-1	TGTGCCAGCAGCATGAATATTCCCGGTCGTAATGAGCAGTTCTTC	CASSMNIPGRNEQFF
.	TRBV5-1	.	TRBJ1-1	TGCGCCAGCAGCCCACAGGGTGGGACCACTGAAGCTTTCTTT	CASSPQGGTTEAFF
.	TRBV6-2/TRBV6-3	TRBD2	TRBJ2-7	TGTGCCAGCAGTTACCCTCTGGCGGGAGGCTCCTACGAGCAGTACTTC	CASSYPLAGGSYEQYF
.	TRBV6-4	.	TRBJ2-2	TGTGCCAGCAGTCGAGAAGGGGGCACCGGGGAGCTGTTTTTT	CASSREGGTGELFF
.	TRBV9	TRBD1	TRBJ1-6	TGTGCCAGCAGCGTAGCGGGACAGGGGAATTCACCCCTCCACTTT	CASSVAGQGNSPLHF